The 24 T cell receptor beta chains below all came from one sample that was sequenced in a study of CD8+CD57+ T cells in acquired aplastic anemia. Profiling that covered TCR beta VDJ and CDR3 relied on genomic DNA as its template. A single record per CDR3 protein comes from TCRdb applying MiXCR to the reads. The sample holds some 200,000 distinct CDR3 sequences, 40% to 60% seen once. By flow cytometry, patients selected for sequencing had shown an expansion of CD8+CD57+ cells. Material for sequencing was sorted CD4+, CD8+, or CD8+CD57+ T cells (not recorded which) from PBMCs. The receptor set was obtained from a human donor with aplastic anemia.

This chain joins TRBV7-6 and TRBJ1-1; D uncertain. CDR1 and CDR2 from the germline V gene are SGHVS and FNYEAQ. This CDR3 region has 12 residues. Deletions cut 3 bases from V and 4 bases from J, with 6 bases between. The CDR3 nucleotides are TGTGCCAGCAGCTTGCGGAGCACTGAAGCTTTCTTT. This gives the protein CASSLRSTEAFF.

As to this clonotype: This may be a read error, as it is one base from a much larger clone. This likely comes from a read error, as the CDR3 has no conserved phenylalanine or tryptophan at its end. This chain joins TRBV20-1 and TRBJ2-1, with 10 bases fitting TRBD2. V gave up 6 bases and J gave up 7 bases; unmatched junction bases: 21. Germline loops: CDR1 DFQATT, CDR2 SNEGSKA (reference sequence). The CDR3 is made up of 18 amino acids. CDR3 sequence: CSARESSGGPMVINEQFS. DNA of the CDR3: TGCAGTGCCAGGGAGAGTAGCGGGGGGCCGATGGTCATAAATGAGCAGTTCTCC.

This clonotype was found many times. The chain couples TRBV20-1 to TRBJ1-5, with D possibly TRBD1 on 6 matching bases. CDR1 DFQATT and CDR2 SNEGSKA come from the germline V gene (reference sequence). Trimming pared 5 bases from V and 3 bases from J, leaving 11 bases between. This CDR3 has 13 amino acids. In DNA, the CDR3 is TGCAGTGCTGAACAGGGCTTCAATCAGCCCCAGCATTTT. The encoded protein is CSAEQGFNQPQHF.

The sample holds many counts of this clonotype. The rearrangement uses TRBV9 and TRBJ1-4, with D possibly TRBD1 on 5 matching bases. V lost 7 bases, J lost 2 bases, and 15 bases lay in between. This CDR3 region has 15 residues. Germline assignment: CDR1 SGDLS and CDR2 YYNGEE. The CDR3 sequence is CASSRGAGTNEKLFF. In DNA form, the CDR3 reads TGTGCCAGCTCCCGTGGGGCAGGGACTAATGAAAAACTGTTTTTT.

This clonotype was seen ten or more times. The V gene is TRBV20-1, the J gene TRBJ1-2, with 7 bases aligning to TRBD1. The trim removed 2 bases at V and 1 base at J, leaving 13 bases unmatched. Germline V CDR1 and CDR2: DFQATT, SNEGSKA (reference sequence). CDR3 length equals 17 residues. The CDR3 reads CSARSGRGRASNYGYTF. The DNA for the CDR3 is TGCAGTGCTAGATCTGGGAGGGGGCGAGCGAGTAACTATGGCTACACCTTC.

The V and J genes are TRBV7-8 and TRBJ2-1; 8 bases are shared with TRBD2. The V and J ends lost 0 bases and 6 bases, in that order; junction bases with no gene match: 13. This CDR3 is 18 amino acids long. Germline CDR1 reads SGHVS; CDR2 reads FQNEAQ. DNA for the CDR3: TGTGCCAGCAGCTTAGCCTTGGTCGGTCGGGGGGGTGTCAATGAGCAGTTCTTC. It yields the protein CASSLALVGRGGVNEQFF.

This clonotype has a count of ten or more. The rearrangement joins TRBV5-4 to TRBJ2-1; maybe TRBD1 (6 bases). This CDR3 comprises 17 residues. Germline loops: CDR1 SGHNT, CDR2 YYREEE (reference sequence). V lost 3 bases, J lost 4 bases, and 20 bases lay in between. The CDR3 region is CASSSMSGGGLYNEQFF. The CDR3 DNA reads as TGTGCCAGCAGCTCAATGTCTGGGGGCGGATTATACAATGAGCAGTTCTTC. Using reference TRBV5-4 and TRBJ2-1 for the parts outside the CDR3, the full variable domain is ETGVTQSPTHLIKTRGQQVTLRCSSQSGHNTVSWYQQALGQGPQFIFQYYREEENGRGNFPPRFSGLQFPNYSSELNVNALELDDSALYLCASSSMSGGGLYNEQFFGPGTRLTVL.

In its sample, this clonotype was seen many times. J is TRBJ2-1 and V is TRBV20-1; possibly TRBD2 for D (6 bases). This CDR3 has 12 residues. V lost 0 bases to trimming and J lost 7 bases, with 7 bases between them. The germline V gene encodes CDR1 DFQATT and CDR2 SNEGSKA (reference sequence). CDR3 amino acids: CSAREGGNEQFF. DNA of the CDR3: TGCAGTGCTAGAGAAGGAGGGAATGAGCAGTTCTTC.

For this clonotype: It may be a read error: a sequence one base away is much more abundant. This CDR3 fails to terminate in the conserved phenylalanine or tryptophan, so it likely reflects a read error. V is TRBV5-4 and J is TRBJ2-5; 13 bases fit TRBD2. CDR3 length: 16 amino acids. Germline V gives CDR1 SGHNT, CDR2 YYREEE (reference sequence). J gave up 5 bases and V 4 bases, and 8 bases lay outside the gene matches. The CDR3 here is CASSSLPGLAGETQYS. The DNA for the CDR3 is TGTGCCAGCAGCAGCCTCCCGGGACTAGCGGGGGAGACCCAGTACTCC.

This clonotype was seen a handful of times. Possible read error: a much larger clone is one base away. V usage is TRBV25-1 and J usage is TRBJ1-4; possibly TRBD1 for D (6 bases). The V gene's germline CDR1 is MGHDK and CDR2 SYGVNS. The CDR3 totals 17 residues. V lost 10 bases and J lost 5, with 26 bases in between. This chain's CDR3 is CANSVGPTMRGNEKLFF. In DNA form, the CDR3 reads TGTGCCAACAGCGTAGGTCCCACAATGAGGGGGAATGAAAAACTGTTTTTT. The complete variable domain, with remaining parts taken from reference TRBV25-1 and TRBJ1-4, reads EADIYQTPRYLVIGTGKKITLECSQTMGHDKMYWYQQDPGMELHLIHYSYGVNSTEKGDLSSESTVSRIRTEHFPLTLESARPSHTSQYLCANSVGPTMRGNEKLFFGSGTQLSVL.

There are many counts of this clonotype. This chain joins TRBV7-2 and TRBJ1-3; possible D gene TRBD1, 5 bases. From germline, CDR1 is SGHTA and CDR2 FQGNSA. The CDR3 extends over 15 amino acids. The V and J ends lost 0 bases and 2 bases respectively, with 8 bases between them. The CDR3 DNA is TGTGCCAGCAGCTTAGCCAGGGACCCTGGAAACACCATATATTTT. Translation gives CASSLARDPGNTIYF.

V usage is TRBV2 and J usage is TRBJ1-5; 9 bases align to TRBD1. The CDR3 consists of 15 residues. Germline assignment: CDR1 SNHLY and CDR2 FYNNEI. Unmatched junction bases numbered 3, after V lost 3 bases and J lost 3 bases. CDR3 sequence reads: CASSDWDRANQPQHF. DNA of the CDR3: TGTGCCAGCAGTGATTGGGACAGGGCCAATCAGCCCCAGCATTTT.

This clonotype was recorded many times. This rearrangement joins TRBV10-3 to TRBJ2-2; TRBD1 aligns across 10 bases. V was pared by 4 bases and J by 6 bases, with 5 bases of the junction left unmatched. Germline CDR1 ENHRY, CDR2 SYGVKD. This CDR3 spans 15 amino acids. The CDR3 reads CAISGGTGESGELFF. The CDR3 DNA is TGTGCCATCAGTGGCGGGACAGGGGAGTCCGGGGAGCTGTTTTTT.

The chain recombines TRBV9 with TRBJ2-5; D is ambiguous. Germline values: CDR1 SGDLS, CDR2 YYNGEE. V lost 0 bases and J 1 base, leaving 10 bases between the germline ends. The CDR3 is made up of 15 amino acids. In DNA, the CDR3 is TGTGCCAGCAGCGTAGGGGTCCTACCCCAAGAGACCCAGTACTTC. Residues: CASSVGVLPQETQYF. Based on the CDR3 plus reference TRBV9 and TRBJ2-5, the full variable domain is DSGVTQTPKHLITATGQRVTLRCSPRSGDLSVYWYQQSLDQGLQFLIQYYNGEERAKGNILERFSAQQFPDLHSELNLSSLELGDSALYFCASSVGVLPQETQYFGPGTRLLVL.

Here the CDR3 reads CASSLRLAVHEQYF. CDR3 DNA: TGTGCCAGCAGCTTAAGACTAGCGGTCCACGAGCAGTACTTC. The gene calls are TRBV7-9 and TRBJ2-7; 9 nucleotides align to TRBD2. Germline V gene lookup returns CDR1 SEHNR and CDR2 FQNEAQ (reference sequence). The CDR3 length is 14 residues. V was pared by 2 bases and J by 5 bases, with 4 bases of the junction left unmatched.

As to this clonotype: A read error may explain this, as a much larger clone is one base away. No conserved phenylalanine or tryptophan ends this CDR3, so it is likely a read error. The rearrangement links TRBV5-1 to TRBJ1-6; unclear D gene. This CDR3 comprises 15 residues. V was trimmed by 0 bases and J by 10 bases, leaving 14 bases between them. Looked up from germline, CDR1 is SGHRS and CDR2 is YFSETQ. This CDR3 reads CASSLAEGMGSPLHL. In nucleotides, the CDR3 is TGCGCCAGCAGCTTGGCCGAGGGAATGGGCTCACCCCTCCACCTT.

This clonotype occurred many times. This chain links TRBV19 with TRBJ2-7; 12 nucleotides align to TRBD1. The germline CDR1 and CDR2 sequences are LNHDA and SQIVND (reference sequence). This CDR3 is 14 amino acids long. The trim removed 5 bases at V and 6 bases at J, leaving 5 bases unmatched. The CDR3 region has the DNA TGTGCCAGTAGTTCCAGGGACAGGGGGCTCGAGCAGTACTTC. Protein sequence: CASSSRDRGLEQYF. Full variable domain (remainder filled in from reference TRBV19 and TRBJ2-7): DGGITQSPKYLFRKEGQNVTLSCEQNLNHDAMYWYRQDPGQGLRLIYYSQIVNDFQKGDIAEGYSVSREKKESFPLTVTSAQKNPTAFYLCASSSRDRGLEQYFGPGTRLTVT.

The rearrangement links TRBV25-1 to TRBJ1-6; 7 bases match TRBD1. In germline, CDR1 is MGHDK, CDR2 SYGVNS. J was trimmed by 6 bases and V by 10 bases; bases with no gene match: 6. This CDR3 is built from 13 residues. CDR3 sequence: CATNRGGNSPLHF. The DNA for the CDR3 is TGTGCCACGAACAGGGGCGGTAATTCACCCCTCCACTTT.

The chain combines TRBV19 with TRBJ1-5, with D possibly TRBD1 on 6 matching bases. Per germline, CDR1 LNHDA and CDR2 SQIVND (reference sequence). This CDR3 contains 13 residues. Deletions cut 7 bases from V and 6 bases from J, with 13 bases between. The CDR3 sequence: CASTIKQGQPQHF. CDR3 in DNA: TGTGCCAGTACCATCAAACAGGGTCAGCCCCAGCATTTT.

This clonotype was found a few times. The chain carries TRBV20-1 and TRBJ2-7; D is ambiguous. The CDR3 consists of 12 residues. From germline, CDR1 is DFQATT and CDR2 SNEGSKA (reference sequence). V was cut by 2 bases and J by 2 bases, with 7 bases left in between. The CDR3 protein is CSARQRAYEQYF. CDR3 sequence (DNA): TGCAGTGCTAGACAGAGAGCCTACGAGCAGTACTTC.

The V gene is TRBV9, the J gene TRBJ1-6; the D is unclear. Germline values: CDR1 SGDLS, CDR2 YYNGEE. V lost 4 bases to trimming and J lost 9 bases, with 17 bases between them. This CDR3 spans 15 amino acids. The CDR3 sequence: CASSLDRAVPSPLHF. CDR3 nucleotide sequence: TGTGCCAGCAGCTTAGATAGGGCAGTGCCTTCACCCCTCCACTTT.

This clonotype was recorded at least ten times. V usage is TRBV2 and J usage is TRBJ1-4; D is unresolved. Trimming took off 6 bases at V and 4 bases at J, with 15 bases between the two ends. CDR1 is SNHLY and CDR2 is FYNNEI in the germline V gene. The CDR3 extends over 15 amino acids. The CDR3 sequence: CASSYTRVVNEKLFF. In DNA, the CDR3 is TGTGCCAGCAGCTATACCCGGGTTGTTAATGAAAAACTGTTTTTT. The full variable domain, completed using reference TRBV2 and TRBJ1-4, is EPEVTQTPSHQVTQMGQEVILRCVPISNHLYFYWYRQILGQKVEFLVSFYNNEISEKSEIFDDQFSVERPDGSNFTLKIRSTKLEDSAMYFCASSYTRVVNEKLFFGSGTQLSVL.

The table lists this clonotype with many counts. CDR3 sequence reads: CASSYGDREVIEAFF. The DNA of the CDR3 is TGTGCCAGCAGCTACGGCGACAGGGAAGTAATTGAAGCTTTCTTT. The chain combines TRBV7-9 with TRBJ1-1; 7 positions agree with TRBD1. After removal of 4 bases from V and 7 bases from J, the junction contained 12 bases not matched to a gene. The CDR3 is 15 residues long. CDR1 and CDR2 (germline): SEHNR, FQNEAQ (reference sequence).

The chain has TRBV25-1 and TRBJ1-1; tentatively, D is TRBD1 (6 bases). V shed 3 bases and J shed 6 bases, with 11 bases lying between them. The length of the CDR3 is 13 residues. Germline V lookup: CDR1 MGHDK, CDR2 SYGVNS. The CDR3, as DNA: TGTGCCAGCAGTGAGGGGGGGCAACCTGAAGCTTTCTTT. Translation: CASSEGGQPEAFF.